The clone carrying this T cell receptor (beta chain) was detected only a few times. This specimen belongs to a study of response to subunit inactivated influenza vaccine. TCRdb processed the RT-PCR reads anew with MiXCR; each CDR3 protein has one entry. The sample records hundreds of thousands of distinct CDR3 sequences, around 16% being singletons. The source is a man aged 45-65 years who received an inactivated influenza vaccine. The sequencing used PBMCs from blood, collected 11 to 12 days after vaccination.

As DNA, the CDR3 is TGTGCCAGCAGCCAGGCGACAGGGTACAATGAGCAGTTCTTC. It encodes CASSQATGYNEQFF. The genes are TRBV3-1 and TRBJ2-1; 7 bases fit TRBD1. The CDR3 covers 14 residues. J lost 4 bases, V lost 3 bases, and 3 bases had no gene match. Per germline, CDR1 LGHDT and CDR2 YNNKEL (reference sequence).